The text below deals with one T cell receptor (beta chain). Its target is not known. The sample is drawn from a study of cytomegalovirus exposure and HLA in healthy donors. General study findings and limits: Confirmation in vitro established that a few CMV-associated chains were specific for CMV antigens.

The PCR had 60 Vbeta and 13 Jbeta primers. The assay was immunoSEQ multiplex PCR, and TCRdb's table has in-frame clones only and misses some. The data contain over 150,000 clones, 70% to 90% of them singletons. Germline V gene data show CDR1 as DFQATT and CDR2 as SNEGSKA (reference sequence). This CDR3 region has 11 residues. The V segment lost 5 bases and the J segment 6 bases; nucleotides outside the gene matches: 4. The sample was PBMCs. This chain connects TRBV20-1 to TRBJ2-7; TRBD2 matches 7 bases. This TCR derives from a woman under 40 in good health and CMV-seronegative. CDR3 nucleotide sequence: TGCAGTGCTCGACTAGCCGGCGAGCAGTACTTC. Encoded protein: CSARLAGEQYF.